A selection of T cell receptor beta chains follows, all from one sample in a study of T-cell reconstitution after alpha-beta-depleted transplantation in children. TCRdb re-called the PCR reads with MiXCR, one entry per CDR3 protein. The sample contains around 300,000 distinct CDR3 sequences, roughly 21% of which appear only once. Source: PBMCs, mostly from graft donor cells, taken 180 days after TCRalphabeta/CD19-depleted stem cell transplant. These TCRs come from a male patient between 10 and 17 years old who had a stem cell transplant for acute lymphoblastic leukemia, so the T cells may come from the graft donor. The CDR3 runs from the conserved cysteine through the conserved F or W. D genes are given only for firm matches.

TRBV6-5,TRBD2,TRBJ2-1,CASSYSGLAGGYNEQFF
TRBV27,NA,TRBJ1-1,CASSLSKWGNTEAFF
TRBV29-1,TRBD2,TRBJ2-4,CSVEGERGLAKNIQYF
TRBV4-1,NA,TRBJ2-5,CASSIRQRLQETQYF
TRBV29-1,NA,TRBJ2-1,CSVPSRGGQFF
TRBV15,NA,TRBJ1-3,CATSNRGGTGNTIYF
TRBV20-1,NA,TRBJ1-1,CSAPDMNTEAFF
TRBV5-5,NA,TRBJ1-2,CASSLDATPYGYTF
TRBV28,TRBD2,TRBJ2-1,CASRPLAGGPNEQFF
TRBV29-1,TRBD1,TRBJ1-1,CSIIRRGLTEAFF
TRBV20-1,NA,TRBJ2-1,CSARVTSYSYNEQFF
TRBV5-6,NA,TRBJ2-7,CASRDREGSYEQYF
TRBV5-1,TRBD1,TRBJ2-2,CASSLRTGAPNTGELFF
TRBV12-3/TRBV12-4,NA,TRBJ1-2,CASSLMKFKAALAGYTF
TRBV15,TRBD2,TRBJ2-1,CATSRTSGGVSYNEQFF
TRBV29-1,TRBD1,TRBJ2-3,CSAERGRADTQYF
TRBV21-1,NA,TRBJ2-1,CASRSTSGVNEQFF
TRBV7-6,TRBD2,TRBJ2-7,CASSETSLSHSSSYEQYF
TRBV20-1,TRBD2,TRBJ2-7,CSARDRSGSKYEQYF
TRBV6-5,NA,TRBJ1-1,CASSYDGETEAFF
TRBV27,TRBD2,TRBJ2-5,CASGPPLLAGGPQEETQYF
TRBV13,TRBD2,TRBJ2-7,CASSLGGREGDF
TRBV7-9,NA,TRBJ2-5,CASATLTGEGETQYF
TRBV7-9,NA,TRBJ1-2,CASSLGAALPYGYTF
TRBV23-1,NA,TRBJ1-2,CASSAAGTF
TRBV5-6,NA,TRBJ2-5,CASSSKYSETQYF
TRBV6-5,NA,TRBJ1-1,CASSYSRVRGEAFF
TRBV7-9,NA,TRBJ2-7,CASSHTGLPSSYEQYF
TRBV12-3/TRBV12-4,NA,TRBJ2-7,CASSLRGRNEQYF
TRBV7-9,TRBD1,TRBJ1-1,CASSLANRGAEAFF
TRBV10-1,NA,TRBJ1-1,CASSESRVNTEAFF
TRBV20-1,NA,TRBJ2-1,CSARDPGTAAYNEQFF
TRBV6-1,TRBD2,TRBJ2-1,CASSRREDGNEQFF
TRBV3-1,NA,TRBJ2-1,CASSLKPRPPLNEQFF
TRBV4-2,TRBD2,TRBJ2-6,CASSQDHYGTSGTSGANVLTF
TRBV28,NA,TRBJ1-2,CASSLWGDNGYTF
TRBV5-1,NA,TRBJ2-3,CASNPDGGPEYF
TRBV28,NA,TRBJ2-5,CASSLGGPQETQYF
TRBV9,TRBD1,TRBJ2-1,CASSLQGAGDEQFF
TRBV7-6,NA,TRBJ1-1,CASSLAGMSGSFF
TRBV4-2,TRBD2,TRBJ2-2,CASSQAGTSGSGELFF
TRBV12-3/TRBV12-4,TRBD2,TRBJ2-1,CASSPHPGLGDNEQFF
TRBV7-9,TRBD1,TRBJ1-5,CASSLTGVQPQHF
TRBV7-9,TRBD2,TRBJ2-1,CAWTSEHNEQFF
TRBV4-1,TRBD2,TRBJ2-1,CASNLAGNNEQFF
TRBV5-1,TRBD2,TRBJ2-1,CASRPRTSGVEQFF
TRBV29-1,NA,TRBJ1-2,CSVAPRPLGYTF
TRBV12-3/TRBV12-4,TRBD2,TRBJ2-2,CASRKPGLAVTGELFF
TRBV29-1,NA,TRBJ1-2,CSVGDPNGYTF
TRBV25-1,NA,TRBJ2-2,CASSPYANTGELFF
TRBV19,NA,TRBJ2-7,CASIVTGAHEQYF
TRBV7-9,NA,TRBJ2-7,CASSSRGGLGFSEQYF
TRBV12-3/TRBV12-4,NA,TRBJ2-7,CASTPGLQMFEQYF
TRBV2,NA,TRBJ2-5,CASSDEGPGETQYF